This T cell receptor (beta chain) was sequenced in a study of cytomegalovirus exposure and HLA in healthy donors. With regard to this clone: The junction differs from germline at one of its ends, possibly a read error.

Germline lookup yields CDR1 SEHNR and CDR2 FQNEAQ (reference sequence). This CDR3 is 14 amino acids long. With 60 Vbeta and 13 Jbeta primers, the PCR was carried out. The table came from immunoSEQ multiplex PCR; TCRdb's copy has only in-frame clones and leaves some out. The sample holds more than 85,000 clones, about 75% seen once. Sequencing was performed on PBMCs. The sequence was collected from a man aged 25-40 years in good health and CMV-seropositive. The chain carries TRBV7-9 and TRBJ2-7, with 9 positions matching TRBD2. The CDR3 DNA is TGTGCCAGCAGCGTAGCGGGGGCCGGGTACGAGCAGTACTTC. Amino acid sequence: CASSVAGAGYEQYF.